Listed here are 19 T cell receptor beta chains from one sample, sequenced in a study of OX40 agonist ivuxolimab in advanced cancers. Data came from immunoSEQ multiplex PCR; TCRdb stores just in-frame clones and leaves some out. The sample consists of some 80,000 clones, 65% to 90% of them appearing once. The material sequenced was CD4+ or CD8+ T cells sorted from blood, taken in a trial of the OX40 agonist ivuxolimab. Receptors were obtained from an adult with an advanced solid tumor such as melanoma, head and neck, liver or kidney cancer.

The CDR3 DNA is TGTGCCAGTAGTACCCTCGGGGGGGGCGATGAAAAACTGTTTTTT. Translated, it gives CASSTLGGGDEKLFF. The J gene is TRBJ1-4, the V gene TRBV19; D is perhaps TRBD1 (6 bases). Trimming left V 4 bases short and J 6 bases short, with 15 bases between. This CDR3 has 15 residues. Germline V gene lookup returns CDR1 LNHDA and CDR2 SQIVND (reference sequence).

This clone was picked up one time. The chain links TRBV7-2 to TRBJ1-2; TRBD1 is a possible D gene (6 bases). CDR1 is SGHTA, CDR2 FQGNSA, per germline. This CDR3 has 13 residues. V was pared by 5 bases and J by 4 bases, with 11 bases between. This CDR3 reads CASSPDRFYGYTF. For the CDR3, the DNA is TGTGCCAGCAGCCCAGACAGGTTCTATGGCTACACCTTC.

The chain combines TRBV7-9 with TRBJ2-1, with TRBD1 matching 8 bases. Germline CDR1 reads SEHNR; CDR2 reads FQNEAQ (reference sequence). J gave up 3 bases and V 2 bases, and 3 bases lay outside the gene matches. The CDR3 length is 15 residues. DNA for the CDR3: TGTGCCAGCAGCTTATCTGGGACAGGCTACAATGAGCAGTTCTTC. Protein product: CASSLSGTGYNEQFF.

This clone was observed a handful of times. The CDR3 DNA reads as TGTGCCAGCAGTGAAGCTGGTGGCCAGCCCCAGCATTTT. This sequence encodes CASSEAGGQPQHF. The chain couples TRBV6-1 to TRBJ1-5, with D unclear. The CDR3 is 13 residues long. The germline V gene has CDR1 MNHNS and CDR2 SASEGT. V was clipped by 0 bases and J by 7 bases, with 7 bases between them.

V gene TRBV28 combines with J gene TRBJ2-3; possible D gene TRBD2, 5 bases. The CDR3 length is 15 residues. Trimming removed 3 bases from V and 3 bases from J, with 13 bases in between. Germline loops: CDR1 MDHEN, CDR2 SYDVKM. The CDR3 is CASSFGGRQTDTQYF. CDR3 in DNA: TGTGCCAGCAGTTTTGGCGGGCGACAAACAGATACGCAGTATTTT.

J is TRBJ2-7 and V is TRBV7-2, with a possible D match to TRBD1 (5 bases). Germline V CDR1 and CDR2: SGHTA, FQGNSA. This CDR3 spans 15 amino acids. The V end lost 5 bases, the J end lost 2 bases, and 16 bases lay between the germline ends. CDR3 sequence reads: CASSQGAGQAYEQYF. The CDR3 DNA follows: TGTGCCAGCAGCCAAGGGGCCGGACAAGCCTACGAGCAGTACTTC.

This sequence joins TRBV7-2 and TRBJ2-7; 7 positions match TRBD1. The CDR3 runs to 15 residues. V lost 5 bases and J lost 0; bases outside the gene matches: 7. In germline, CDR1 is SGHTA, CDR2 FQGNSA. The CDR3 sequence: CASSPGTDHSYEQYF. In DNA, the CDR3 is TGTGCCAGCAGCCCCGGGACAGACCACTCCTACGAGCAGTACTTC. The full variable domain, its missing parts supplied by reference TRBV7-2 and TRBJ2-7, is GAGVSQSPSNKVTEKGKDVELRCDPISGHTALYWYRQSLGQGLEFLIYFQGNSAPDKSGLPSDRFSAERTGGSVSTLTIQRTQQEDSAVYLCASSPGTDHSYEQYFGPGTRLTVT.

J is TRBJ1-5 and V is TRBV10-3; D call uncertain. The ends were cut back, 2 bases at V and 4 bases at J, with 9 bases in the middle. CDR1 is ENHRY and CDR2 is SYGVKD in the germline V gene. The CDR3 consists of 14 residues. In DNA form, the CDR3 reads TGTGCCATCAGTGAGGCCCGGACGAATCAGCCCCAGCATTTT. Translated, it gives CAISEARTNQPQHF.

The V and J genes are TRBV6-1 and TRBJ1-3; no clear D gene. V was clipped by 8 bases and J by 0 bases, with 11 bases between them. The CDR3 consists of 14 residues. Germline loops: CDR1 MNHNS, CDR2 SASEGT. CDR3 residues: CASFPGYSGNTIYF. In DNA, the CDR3 is TGTGCCAGCTTCCCTGGGTACTCTGGAAACACCATATATTTT.

The chain joins TRBV5-1 to TRBJ1-5; TRBD1 agrees at 8 bases. Germline CDR1 SGHRS, CDR2 YFSETQ. CDR3 length: 15 amino acids. V shed 4 bases and J 0 bases; nucleotides not matched to a gene: 3. As DNA, the CDR3 is TGCGCCAGCAGCCAAGGGACAGGTAGCAATCAGCCCCAGCATTTT. Translated, it gives CASSQGTGSNQPQHF. Supplemented by reference TRBV5-1 and TRBJ1-5, the full variable domain reads KAGVTQTPRYLIKTRGQQVTLSCSPISGHRSVSWYQQTPGQGLQFLFEYFSETQRNKGNFPGRFSGRQFSNSRSEMNVSTLELGDSALYLCASSQGTGSNQPQHFGDGTRLSIL.

V is TRBV5-1 and J is TRBJ2-2; no definite D call. The CDR3 length is 15 residues. Germline CDR1 and CDR2: SGHRS and YFSETQ. The V end was cut by 1 base, the J end by 2 bases, with 9 bases between. CDR3 protein: CASSLPSHNTGELFF. The CDR3 bases are TGCGCCAGCAGCTTGCCCAGTCATAACACCGGGGAGCTGTTTTTT.

The genes are TRBV7-9 and TRBJ1-2; 8 nucleotides match TRBD1. The CDR3 has 17 amino acids. Germline CDR1 is SEHNR and CDR2 is FQNEAQ (reference sequence). V gave up 5 bases and J gave up 0 bases; unmatched junction bases: 11. CDR3 DNA: TGTGCCAGCAGCCCCCACCGGACAGGGCGTGCTAACTATGGCTACACCTTC. It is translated as CASSPHRTGRANYGYTF.

The V call is TRBV7-6, the J call TRBJ2-5; D is unresolved. The length of the CDR3 is 13 residues. The germline gives CDR1 SGHVS, CDR2 FNYEAQ. V was cut by 5 bases and J by 2 bases, with 9 bases left in between. CDR3 DNA: TGTGCCAGCAGCCTCGGACCGCAAGAGACCCAGTACTTC. Protein sequence: CASSLGPQETQYF.

The rearrangement uses TRBV5-6 and TRBJ1-3; no clear D gene. Trimming cost V 4 bases and J 4 bases, with 9 bases left between them. The CDR3 has 13 amino acids. Germline V CDR1 and CDR2: SGHDT, YYEEEE. CDR3 sequence (DNA): TGTGCCAGCAGCCTCTCAGCGGGAAACACCATATATTTT. Amino acid sequence: CASSLSAGNTIYF. Based on the CDR3 plus reference TRBV5-6 and TRBJ1-3, the full variable domain is DAGVTQSPTHLIKTRGQQVTLRCSPKSGHDTVSWYQQALGQGPQFIFQYYEEEERQRGNFPDRFSGHQFPNYSSELNVNALLLGDSALYLCASSLSAGNTIYFGEGSWLTVV.

This chain connects TRBV15 to TRBJ2-3; 9 positions agree with TRBD2. V trimming: 0 bases; J trimming: 5 bases; junction bases outside the gene matches: 6. Germline CDR1 and CDR2: LNHNV and YYDKDF (reference sequence). The CDR3 sequence is 16 residues long. The CDR3 loop is CATSREGRGGIDTQYF. CDR3 sequence (DNA): TGTGCCACCAGCAGAGAAGGGCGGGGGGGAATAGATACGCAGTATTTT.

DNA for the CDR3: TGTGCCTGGAGTCCCCGGGACAGGGGGCATGAGACCCAGTACTTC. This gives the protein CAWSPRDRGHETQYF. The chain has TRBV30 and TRBJ2-5; 12 bases are shared with TRBD1. V shed 2 bases and J 5 bases; nucleotides not matched to a gene: 6. The CDR3 spans 15 residues. Looked up from germline, CDR1 is GTSNPN and CDR2 is SVGIG (reference sequence).

The chain employs TRBV29-1 and TRBJ1-5; 9 nucleotides agree with TRBD1. The germline CDR1 and CDR2 sequences are SQVTM and ANQGSEA. After removal of 4 bases from V and 4 bases from J, the junction contained 2 bases not matched to a gene. The CDR3 extends over 13 amino acids. The CDR3: CSVGGTGNQPQHF. DNA of the CDR3: TGCAGCGTTGGAGGGACAGGGAATCAGCCCCAGCATTTT. The full variable domain, completed using reference TRBV29-1 and TRBJ1-5, is SAVISQKPSRDICQRGTSLTIQCQVDSQVTMMFWYRQQPGQSLTLIATANQGSEATYESGFVIDKFPISRPNLTFSTLTVSNMSPEDSSIYLCSVGGTGNQPQHFGDGTRLSIL.

The chain couples TRBV27 to TRBJ2-5, with D hard to call. The CDR3 is made up of 13 amino acids. Per germline, CDR1 MNHEY and CDR2 SMNVEV (reference sequence). V was shortened by 8 bases and J by 2 bases, with 12 bases between the two germline ends. The CDR3 region is CASGKAGQETQYF. CDR3 in DNA: TGTGCCAGCGGGAAGGCAGGACAAGAGACCCAGTACTTC.

The J gene is TRBJ1-4, the V gene TRBV19, with D perhaps TRBD1 (5 bases). The CDR3 sequence is 14 residues long. Germline CDR1 LNHDA, CDR2 SQIVND (reference sequence). Trimming removed 4 bases from V and 7 bases from J, with 13 bases in between. This CDR3 is CASSTTGELEKLFF. The CDR3 DNA sequence: TGTGCCAGTAGTACTACAGGAGAACTTGAAAAACTGTTTTTT.